Listed below are T cell receptor beta chains from one sample, sequenced in a study of T cell repertoires in cytomegalovirus infection. TCRdb analysed the reads with MiXCR anew, one entry per CDR3 protein. The sample yields about 770,000 distinct CDR3 sequences, approximately 32% seen once. No antigen is known for these receptors. Sequences were derived from cultured CD8+ T cells from PBMCs, sampled from culture after CMV antigen stimulation. All receptors come from a human donor in good health (CMV status not recorded). Some clones in this sample may be carry-over from other donors' samples. Both conserved end residues are part of each CDR3. The order of the fields is V gene, CDR3 protein.

v_gene: TRBV7-2; CDR3aa: CASFSGVSTDTQYF
v_gene: TRBV6-1; CDR3aa: CASSSLGREEKKLFF
v_gene: TRBV27; CDR3aa: CASSLSNGANVLTF
v_gene: TRBV29-1; CDR3aa: CSVEDPGSWETQYF
v_gene: TRBV5-6; CDR3aa: CASSKLVSGANVLTF
v_gene: TRBV5-1; CDR3aa: CASFGQGGNHYGYTF
v_gene: TRBV7-2; CDR3aa: CASSLGVRGGKSPLHF
v_gene: TRBV11-3; CDR3aa: CASSPYAGPQETQYF
v_gene: TRBV5-6; CDR3aa: CASSSRQGTPSIYNEQFF
v_gene: TRBV12-3/TRBV12-4; CDR3aa: CASSGGAFGVGGYTF
v_gene: TRBV5-4; CDR3aa: CATVGGVGIGYTF
v_gene: TRBV18; CDR3aa: CASSPKRGPYEQYF
v_gene: TRBV20-1; CDR3aa: CSARDNRDGYGYTF
v_gene: TRBV6-1; CDR3aa: CASSDYSTYEQFF
v_gene: TRBV6-5; CDR3aa: CASRSGQNTDTQYF
v_gene: TRBV28; CDR3aa: CASSLRDRYTHQETQYF
v_gene: TRBV7-2; CDR3aa: CASRRSLAGVTDTQYF
v_gene: TRBV25-1; CDR3aa: CASRGMGDMNTEAFF
v_gene: TRBV4-1; CDR3aa: CASSQHRVGELFF
v_gene: TRBV7-2; CDR3aa: CASSFFRGYRGSIGISPLHF
v_gene: TRBV7-8; CDR3aa: CASSLDAGRLIYGYTF
v_gene: TRBV27; CDR3aa: CAARSGTGDFMNYGYTF
v_gene: TRBV6-1; CDR3aa: CASSDTGYSNQPQHF
v_gene: TRBV7-8; CDR3aa: CASSLRGTEAFF